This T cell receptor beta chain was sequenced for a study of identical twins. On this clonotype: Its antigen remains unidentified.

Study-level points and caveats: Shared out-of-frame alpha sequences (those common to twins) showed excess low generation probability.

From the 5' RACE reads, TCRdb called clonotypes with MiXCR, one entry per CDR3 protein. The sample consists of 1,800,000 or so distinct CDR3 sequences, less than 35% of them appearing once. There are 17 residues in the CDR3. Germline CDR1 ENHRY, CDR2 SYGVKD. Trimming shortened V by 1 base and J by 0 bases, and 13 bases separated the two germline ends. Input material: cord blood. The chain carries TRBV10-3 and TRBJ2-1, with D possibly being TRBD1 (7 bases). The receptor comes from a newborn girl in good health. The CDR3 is CAISELEGASSYNEQFF. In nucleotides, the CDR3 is TGTGCCATCAGTGAGTTGGAGGGGGCGAGCTCCTACAATGAGCAGTTCTTC.